These T cell receptor beta chains were read from a single sample in a study of CD8+ T cells in alopecia areata. The assay was immunoSEQ multiplex PCR, and TCRdb's table has in-frame clones only and misses some. The table has about 210,000 clones, less than 45% seen once. Sequenced material: CD4+ T cells sorted from blood, taken at approximately week 37, from a patient treated with tofacitinib. Every receptor here comes from a human donor with alopecia areata. CDR3s include the opening cysteine and the closing phenylalanine or tryptophan. The D gene is left open where the match is weak. The size entry is marked missing in some rows and otherwise reads once, few, many or a size class.

DNA: TGTGCCAGCAGCGTAGTCCCTAGCGGAACCTACGAGCAGTACTTC
CDR3: CASSVVPSGTYEQYF
V: TRBV9
D: TRBD2
J: TRBJ2-7
size: -
length: 15

DNA: TGTGCCAGCAGCGTAGCCTTCCAGGATTTCTACAATGAGCAGTTCTTC
CDR3: CASSVAFQDFYNEQFF
V: TRBV9
D: -
J: TRBJ2-1
size: -
length: 16

DNA: TGTGCCAGCTCACCTACTAGCGGGGCGAACACCGGGGAGCTGTTTTTT
CDR3: CASSPTSGANTGELFF
V: TRBV18
D: TRBD2
J: TRBJ2-2
size: -
length: 16

DNA: TGCGCCAGCAGCCAAGACGAGGGAGCAGATACGCAGTATTTT
CDR3: CASSQDEGADTQYF
V: TRBV4-3
D: -
J: TRBJ2-3
size: few
length: 14

DNA: TGTGCCAGTAGTATAGACAGGGTCGGCTACAATGAGCAGTTCTTC
CDR3: CASSIDRVGYNEQFF
V: TRBV19
D: -
J: TRBJ2-1
size: -
length: 15

DNA: TGCAGCGTGGGGGGGACAGACGGCACAGATACGCAGTATTTT
CDR3: CSVGGTDGTDTQYF
V: TRBV29-1
D: -
J: TRBJ2-3
size: -
length: 14

DNA: TGTGCCAGCAGTCGGTCGTACGAGACCCAGTACTTC
CDR3: CASSRSYETQYF
V: TRBV25-1
D: -
J: TRBJ2-5
size: few
length: 12

DNA: TGCGCCAGCAGCCAAGAATACTACGAGCAGTACTTC
CDR3: CASSQEYYEQYF
V: TRBV5-1
D: -
J: TRBJ2-7
size: few
length: 12

DNA: TGTGCCAGCAGCTTACATCGTCAAGAGACCCAGTACTTC
CDR3: CASSLHRQETQYF
V: TRBV7-2
D: -
J: TRBJ2-5
size: -
length: 13

DNA: TGTGCCAGCAGTTTCACCGACAGGGACACTAATGAAAAACTGTTTTTT
CDR3: CASSFTDRDTNEKLFF
V: TRBV6-6
D: TRBD1
J: TRBJ1-4
size: few
length: 16

DNA: TGTGCCAGCAGCCCTCTCGGTGATGAGCAGTTCTTC
CDR3: CASSPLGDEQFF
V: TRBV4-2
D: -
J: TRBJ2-1
size: -
length: 12

DNA: TGCGCCAGCAGCCCCGGGGGCCGCCTTGGCTACACCTTC
CDR3: CASSPGGRLGYTF
V: TRBV4-3
D: -
J: TRBJ1-2
size: few
length: 13

DNA: TGTGCCAGCAGCGAACAGGGAAACAGTGAAAAACTGTTTTTT
CDR3: CASSEQGNSEKLFF
V: TRBV11-2
D: -
J: TRBJ1-4
size: -
length: 14

DNA: TGCGCCAGCAGCACATGGACAGGGAGGGAGACCCAGTACTTC
CDR3: CASSTWTGRETQYF
V: TRBV5-1
D: TRBD1
J: TRBJ2-5
size: -
length: 14

DNA: TGCGCCAGCAGCCAAGATGGGGGACTTGTACCCGGTCTAGCCAAAAACATTCAGTACTTC
CDR3: CASSQDGGLVPGLAKNIQYF
V: TRBV4-1
D: -
J: TRBJ2-4
size: few
length: 20

DNA: TGTGCCATACGCGGGAAGGACACCGGGGAGCTGTTTTTT
CDR3: CAIRGKDTGELFF
V: TRBV10-3
D: -
J: TRBJ2-2
size: -
length: 13

DNA: TGTGCCAGCAGCCGAACAGGGGGCGCCTACGAGCAGTACTTC
CDR3: CASSRTGGAYEQYF
V: TRBV7-2
D: TRBD1
J: TRBJ2-7
size: -
length: 14

DNA: TGTGCCAGCAGCGCAGGACAGGGCGCCGGTCAGCCCCAGCATTTT
CDR3: CASSAGQGAGQPQHF
V: TRBV5-5
D: TRBD1
J: TRBJ1-5
size: -
length: 15

DNA: TGCAGCGTGTTGGATTGGAGTGAAAAACTGTTTTTT
CDR3: CSVLDWSEKLFF
V: TRBV29-1
D: -
J: TRBJ1-4
size: -
length: 12

DNA: TGTGCCACCAGTTGGACATTTCGAGCCCCAAGGAGGTTCTTC
CDR3: CATSWTFRAPRRFF
V: TRBV15
D: -
J: TRBJ2-1
size: -
length: 14

DNA: TGTGCCAGCAGGGGGACGGGACTAGTCTACAATGAGCAGTTCTTC
CDR3: CASRGTGLVYNEQFF
V: TRBV2
D: TRBD2
J: TRBJ2-1
size: -
length: 15

DNA: TGTGCCAGCAGCCATACCGAAGCTGTTTTTGTCGAGCAGTACTTC
CDR3: CASSHTEAVFVEQYF
V: TRBV11-2
D: -
J: TRBJ2-7
size: -
length: 15

DNA: TGTGCCAGCAGTGAAATGGACAGTTCCTACAATGAGCAGTTCTTC
CDR3: CASSEMDSSYNEQFF
V: TRBV25-1
D: -
J: TRBJ2-1
size: -
length: 15

DNA: TGTGCCAGCAGCCAAGGCGGCGAGCAGTACTTC
CDR3: CASSQGGEQYF
V: TRBV6-5
D: -
J: TRBJ2-7
size: many
length: 11

DNA: TGTGCCAGCAGCTTAGCGTGGAGGGGCACTGAAGCTTTCTTT
CDR3: CASSLAWRGTEAFF
V: TRBV7-2
D: -
J: TRBJ1-1
size: few
length: 14

DNA: TGTGCCAGCAGCTTAAGCGGGAGGGCCCACAATGAGCAGTTCTTC
CDR3: CASSLSGRAHNEQFF
V: TRBV7-3
D: TRBD2
J: TRBJ2-1
size: many
length: 15

DNA: TGTGCCAGCAGCCAATTCGGACAGGTAGGCGAGCAGTACTTC
CDR3: CASSQFGQVGEQYF
V: TRBV7-2
D: TRBD1
J: TRBJ2-7
size: few
length: 14

DNA: TGTGCCAGCAGCTCCGGACTAGCGGGAGGAGATACGCAGTATTTT
CDR3: CASSSGLAGGDTQYF
V: TRBV7-2
D: TRBD2
J: TRBJ2-3
size: many
length: 15

DNA: TGTGCCAGCTCACCAGGGCCGGGGCTCAATCAGCCCCAGCATTTT
CDR3: CASSPGPGLNQPQHF
V: TRBV18
D: -
J: TRBJ1-5
size: -
length: 15

DNA: TGTGCCAGCAGTCCCGCCGGGGGAGCGTCAGAGCAGTTCTTC
CDR3: CASSPAGGASEQFF
V: TRBV25-1
D: -
J: TRBJ2-1
size: -
length: 14

DNA: TGCAGCGTTGAAGAACAACCGTACAATGAGCAGTTCTTC
CDR3: CSVEEQPYNEQFF
V: TRBV29-1
D: -
J: TRBJ2-1
size: few
length: 13

DNA: TGCGCCAGCAGCCCCGGCGGGGGGGGCCCCCAAGAGACCCAGTACTTC
CDR3: CASSPGGGGPQETQYF
V: TRBV5-1
D: TRBD2
J: TRBJ2-5
size: -
length: 16

DNA: TGCGCCAGCAGCTTGGAACAGGGATCCTACAATGAGCAGTTCTTC
CDR3: CASSLEQGSYNEQFF
V: TRBV5-1
D: -
J: TRBJ2-1
size: -
length: 15

DNA: TGTGCCAGCAGGGGCGCGAGCGGTGAAAGTCAGCCCCAGCATTTT
CDR3: CASRGASGESQPQHF
V: TRBV28
D: -
J: TRBJ1-5
size: -
length: 15

DNA: TGTGCCAGCCGGGGGACACAGAACACTGAAGCTTTCTTT
CDR3: CASRGTQNTEAFF
V: TRBV18
D: -
J: TRBJ1-1
size: -
length: 13

DNA: TGTGCCAGCAGCAAAAAACCCAGCGGGTCTAGCACAGATACGCAGTATTTT
CDR3: CASSKKPSGSSTDTQYF
V: TRBV7-9
D: -
J: TRBJ2-3
size: -
length: 17

DNA: TGCGCCAGCAGCCCAGGACGGCTAGAATCCTACGAGCAGTACTTC
CDR3: CASSPGRLESYEQYF
V: TRBV23-1
D: -
J: TRBJ2-7
size: few
length: 15

DNA: TGTGCCAGCAGCGGCCGTAAACTAGCGGGAGGCCGCGGAGATACGCAGTATTTT
CDR3: CASSGRKLAGGRGDTQYF
V: TRBV5-4
D: TRBD2
J: TRBJ2-3
size: -
length: 18

DNA: TGTGCCAGCAGCTTAGGTTCGAACACCGGGGAGCTGTTTTTT
CDR3: CASSLGSNTGELFF
V: TRBV7-3
D: -
J: TRBJ2-2
size: -
length: 14

DNA: TGTGCCAGCAGTTTCCTAGCGGGAGAGTACGAGCAGTACTTC
CDR3: CASSFLAGEYEQYF
V: TRBV27
D: TRBD2
J: TRBJ2-7
size: -
length: 14

DNA: TGCAGCGGTGGACTATCCAGCTACGAGCAGTACTTC
CDR3: CSGGLSSYEQYF
V: TRBV29-1
D: -
J: TRBJ2-7
size: few
length: 12

DNA: TGTGCCAGTAGTGACAAGGGGGGGTTTGAGACCCAGTACTTC
CDR3: CASSDKGGFETQYF
V: TRBV19
D: -
J: TRBJ2-5
size: -
length: 14

DNA: TGTGCCAGCAGCCAAGACCCGAATGCTAACTATGGCTACACCTTC
CDR3: CASSQDPNANYGYTF
V: TRBV4-2
D: -
J: TRBJ1-2
size: few
length: 15

DNA: TGTGCCAGCAGCCGGACTAGCGGGAGAGGAGGGTACGAGCAGTACTTC
CDR3: CASSRTSGRGGYEQYF
V: TRBV2
D: TRBD2
J: TRBJ2-7
size: -
length: 16

DNA: TGTGCCATCATCGAGCCCGAGCAGTACTTC
CDR3: CAIIEPEQYF
V: TRBV10-3
D: -
J: TRBJ2-7
size: -
length: 10

DNA: TGTGCCAGCAGTACAGGGAGATTGAACACCGGGGAGCTGTTTTTT
CDR3: CASSTGRLNTGELFF
V: TRBV6-5
D: -
J: TRBJ2-2
size: few
length: 15

DNA: TGTGCCAGCAGCTCCATTGGGGACAGGGGGTACGAGCAGTACTTC
CDR3: CASSSIGDRGYEQYF
V: TRBV13
D: TRBD1
J: TRBJ2-7
size: -
length: 15

DNA: TGTGCCAGCAGCCAAGCGGGAGTCCCAGAGACCCAGTACTTC
CDR3: CASSQAGVPETQYF
V: TRBV7-7
D: TRBD2
J: TRBJ2-5
size: -
length: 14

DNA: TGTGCCAGTAGTATCCAGGGAAGTAATCAGCCCCAGCATTTT
CDR3: CASSIQGSNQPQHF
V: TRBV19
D: -
J: TRBJ1-5
size: -
length: 14

DNA: TGTGCCAGCTCACCCGGGACTAGAGGAGAGACCCAGTACTTC
CDR3: CASSPGTRGETQYF
V: TRBV18
D: TRBD2
J: TRBJ2-5
size: -
length: 14

DNA: TGCGCCAGCAGTCAATCCGGAGGCAGGACGCTCTCTGGAAACACCATATATTTT
CDR3: CASSQSGGRTLSGNTIYF
V: TRBV23-1
D: -
J: TRBJ1-3
size: -
length: 18

DNA: TGCGCCAGCAGCCAAGGTCCAGCTAGCCTCCCAGATACGCAGTATTTT
CDR3: CASSQGPASLPDTQYF
V: TRBV4-1
D: -
J: TRBJ2-3
size: -
length: 16

DNA: TGCAGCGTTGATACAGGGGCAAACTATGGCTACACCTTC
CDR3: CSVDTGANYGYTF
V: TRBV29-1
D: TRBD1
J: TRBJ1-2
size: -
length: 13